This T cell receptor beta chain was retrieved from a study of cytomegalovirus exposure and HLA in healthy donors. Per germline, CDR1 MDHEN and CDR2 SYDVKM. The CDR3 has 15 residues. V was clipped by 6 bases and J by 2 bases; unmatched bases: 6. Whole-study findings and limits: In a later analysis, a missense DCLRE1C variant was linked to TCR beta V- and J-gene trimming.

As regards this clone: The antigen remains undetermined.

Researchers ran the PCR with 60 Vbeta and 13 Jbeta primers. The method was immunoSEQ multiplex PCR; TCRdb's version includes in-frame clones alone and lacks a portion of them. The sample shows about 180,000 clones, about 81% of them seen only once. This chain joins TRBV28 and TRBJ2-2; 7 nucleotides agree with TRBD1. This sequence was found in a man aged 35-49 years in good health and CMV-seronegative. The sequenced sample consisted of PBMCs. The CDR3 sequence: CASRIGGSNTGELFF. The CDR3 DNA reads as TGTGCCAGCAGGATAGGGGGCAGTAACACCGGGGAGCTGTTTTTT.